Following are 7 T cell receptor beta chains from one sample sequenced in a study of T-cell reconstitution after alpha-beta-depleted transplantation in children. Molecular barcoding with unique molecular identifiers was used for the TCRbeta library. TCRdb analysed the PCR reads with MiXCR anew, one entry per CDR3 protein. The sample includes around 300,000 distinct CDR3 sequences, 11% seen only once; the top ten take around 22%. The starting material was peripheral blood, obtained 180 days after TCRalphabeta/CD19-depleted stem cell transplant. The receptor source for this set is a male patient aged 2-10 years who had a stem cell transplant for chronic granulomatous disease, so the T cells may come from the graft donor.

This clonotype showed up many times. The chain links TRBV27 to TRBJ1-5, with 11 nucleotides matching TRBD1. The V and J ends lost 1 base and 6 bases, in that order; junction bases with no gene match: 8. The germline gives CDR1 MNHEY, CDR2 SMNVEV (reference sequence). CDR3 length: 17 residues. CDR3 DNA: TGTGCCAGCAGTTTATTAGCCCGGGACAGGGGGGTTCAGCCCCAGCATTTT. It codes for CASSLLARDRGVQPQHF.

At least ten counts were recorded for this clonotype. The chain recombines TRBV2 with TRBJ1-1, with 9 bases matching TRBD1. Germline loops: CDR1 SNHLY, CDR2 FYNNEI. The CDR3 is made up of 15 amino acids. V lost 6 bases and J lost 2; bases outside the gene matches: 7. CDR3: CASSPGDRVNTEAFF. In DNA, the CDR3 is TGTGCCAGCAGCCCCGGGGACAGGGTCAACACTGAAGCTTTCTTT.

This clonotype appeared many times. This chain connects TRBV4-3 to TRBJ2-2; the match to TRBD2 covers 8 bases. Germline V gives CDR1 LGHNA, CDR2 YSLEER. This CDR3 is 15 amino acids long. Trimming cost V 8 bases and J 2 bases; bases outside gene matches: 7. This CDR3 is CASRGGSTNTGELFF. CDR3 nucleotide sequence: TGCGCCAGCCGGGGGGGGTCTACCAACACCGGGGAGCTGTTTTTT.

Only one count was recorded for this clonotype. This sequence may be a read error, since a much larger clone differs from it by one base. This chain uses TRBV7-3 with TRBJ2-2; tentative D call: TRBD2 (6 bases). Germline values: CDR1 SGHTA, CDR2 FQGTGA. Trimming cost V 5 bases and J 9 bases, with 10 bases left between them. This CDR3 spans 12 amino acids. The CDR3 DNA reads TGTGCCAGCAGCCGACGGGGGAGGGAGCTGTTTTTT. Translation: CASSRRGRELFF.

This clonotype was counted at least ten times. This chain links TRBV12-3 or TRBV12-4 with TRBJ1-5; weak D call: TRBD1 (5 bases). V gave up 3 bases and J gave up 4 bases, with 13 bases separating them. This CDR3 is built from 15 residues. CDR3 bases: TGTGCCAGCAGTTTCCGCCAGGGATGGAATCAGCCCCAGCATTTT. Translation: CASSFRQGWNQPQHF.

There are many counts of this clonotype. V and J are TRBV3-1 and TRBJ2-7; D not certain. Per germline, CDR1 LGHDT and CDR2 YNNKEL (reference sequence). The CDR3 is 12 amino acids. The germline V and J ends were trimmed by 3 bases and 5 bases, with 8 bases remaining between them. For the CDR3, the DNA is TGTGCCAGCAGCCACGCAGGTCACGAGCAGTACTTC. It specifies CASSHAGHEQYF.

In this sample, this clonotype turned up many times. The chain joins TRBV15 to TRBJ2-1; no definite D call. The germline V gene encodes CDR1 LNHNV and CDR2 YYDKDF (reference sequence). The CDR3 consists of 16 residues. The V gene lost 1 base and the J gene lost 5 bases, with 15 bases spanning the gap. The CDR3 sequence: CATSRVGNQVDNEQFF. For the CDR3, the DNA is TGTGCCACCAGCAGAGTGGGCAATCAGGTAGACAATGAGCAGTTCTTC.